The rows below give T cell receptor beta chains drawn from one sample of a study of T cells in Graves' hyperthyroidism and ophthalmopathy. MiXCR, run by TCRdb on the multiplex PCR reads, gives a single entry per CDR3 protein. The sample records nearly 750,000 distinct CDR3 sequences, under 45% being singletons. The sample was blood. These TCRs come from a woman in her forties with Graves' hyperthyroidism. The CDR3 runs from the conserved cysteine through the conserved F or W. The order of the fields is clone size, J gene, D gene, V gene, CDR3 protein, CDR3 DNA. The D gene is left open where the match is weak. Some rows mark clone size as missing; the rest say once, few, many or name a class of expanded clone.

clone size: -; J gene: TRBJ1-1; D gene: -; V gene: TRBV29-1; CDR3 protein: CSSQDGVREAFF; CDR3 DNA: TGCAGCAGCCAAGACGGGGTACGTGAAGCTTTCTTT
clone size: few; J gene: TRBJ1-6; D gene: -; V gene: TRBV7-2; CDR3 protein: CASSYSITANNSPLHF; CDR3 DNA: TGTGCCAGCAGCTACTCTATTACAGCAAATAATTCACCCCTCCACTTT
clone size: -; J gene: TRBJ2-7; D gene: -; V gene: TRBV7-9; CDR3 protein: CASRSKEGSYEQYF; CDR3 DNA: TGTGCCAGCAGATCGAAGGAGGGGTCCTACGAGCAGTACTTC
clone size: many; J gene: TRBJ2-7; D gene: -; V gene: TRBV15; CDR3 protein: CATSREARGNHEQYF; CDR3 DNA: TGTGCCACCAGCAGAGAAGCGAGGGGGAACCACGAGCAGTACTTC
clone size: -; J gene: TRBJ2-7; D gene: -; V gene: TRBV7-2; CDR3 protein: CASSPGGYSYGQYF; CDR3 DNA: TGTGCCAGCAGCCCAGGGGGGTACTCCTACGGGCAGTACTTC
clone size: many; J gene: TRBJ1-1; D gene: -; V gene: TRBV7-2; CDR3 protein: CASSLSGNTEAFF; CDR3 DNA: TGTGCCAGCAGCTTATCGGGGAACACTGAAGCTTTCTTT
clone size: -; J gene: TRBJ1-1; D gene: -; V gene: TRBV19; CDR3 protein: CASSMSWSGSTEAFF; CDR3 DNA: TGTGCCAGTAGTATGTCGTGGTCGGGAAGCACTGAAGCTTTCTTT
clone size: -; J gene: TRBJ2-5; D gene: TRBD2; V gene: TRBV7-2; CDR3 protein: CASSSGLAGQETQHF; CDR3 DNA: TGTGCCAGCAGCTCGGGACTAGCGGGACAAGAGACCCAGCACTTC
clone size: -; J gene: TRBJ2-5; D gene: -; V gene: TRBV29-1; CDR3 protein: CSQSRRETQYF; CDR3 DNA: TGCAGCCAAAGCAGGCGGGAGACCCAGTACTTC
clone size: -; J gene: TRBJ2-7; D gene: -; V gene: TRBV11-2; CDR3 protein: CASSEASGGGAYDEQYF; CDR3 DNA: TGTGCCAGCAGTGAAGCTTCTGGAGGGGGGGCGTACGACGAGCAGTACTTC
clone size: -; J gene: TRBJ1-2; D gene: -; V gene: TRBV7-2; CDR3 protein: CASSLFSRVSTNYGYTF; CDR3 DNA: TGTGCCAGCAGCTTATTCTCGCGCGTCAGTACTAACTATGGCTACACCTTC
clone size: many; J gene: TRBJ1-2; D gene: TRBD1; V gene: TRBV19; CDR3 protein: CASRGGQNIYGYTF; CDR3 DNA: TGTGCCAGTAGGGGGGGACAGAACATCTATGGCTACACCTTC
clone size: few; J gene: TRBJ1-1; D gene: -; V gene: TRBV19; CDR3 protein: CASSELGQREAFF; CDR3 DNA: TGTGCCAGTAGTGAATTGGGGCAGAGGGAGGCTTTCTTT
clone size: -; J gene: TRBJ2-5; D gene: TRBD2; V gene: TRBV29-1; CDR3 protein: CSNLAGRETQYF; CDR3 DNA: TGCAGCAACCTAGCGGGAAGGGAGACCCAGTACTTC
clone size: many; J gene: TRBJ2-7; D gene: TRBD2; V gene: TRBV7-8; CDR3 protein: CASRGLAGGPEQYF; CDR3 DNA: TGTGCCAGCAGAGGACTAGCGGGAGGTCCCGAGCAGTACTTC
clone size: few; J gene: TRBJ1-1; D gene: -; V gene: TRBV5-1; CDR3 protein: CASSFLGGEGAFF; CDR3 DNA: TGCGCCAGCAGCTTTCTGGGGGGCGAGGGAGCTTTCTTT
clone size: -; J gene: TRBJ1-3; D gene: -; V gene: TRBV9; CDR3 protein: CASSGTPSSGNTIYF; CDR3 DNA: TGTGCCAGCAGCGGTACTCCTAGCTCTGGAAACACCATATATTTT
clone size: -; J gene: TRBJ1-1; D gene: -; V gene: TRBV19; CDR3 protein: CASRNIGDTQSGPEAFF; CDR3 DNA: TGTGCCAGTAGAAACATCGGGGACACCCAATCTGGTCCTGAAGCTTTCTTT
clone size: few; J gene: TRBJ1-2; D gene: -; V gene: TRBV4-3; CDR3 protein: CASSQDRGGPWSNYGYTF; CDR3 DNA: TGCGCCAGCAGCCAAGATCGGGGCGGGCCGTGGTCTAACTATGGCTACACCTTC
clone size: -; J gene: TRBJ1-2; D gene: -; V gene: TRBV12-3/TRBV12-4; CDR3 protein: CASSFPGQDYGYTF; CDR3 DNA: TGTGCCAGCAGTTTTCCTGGTCAGGACTATGGCTACACCTTC
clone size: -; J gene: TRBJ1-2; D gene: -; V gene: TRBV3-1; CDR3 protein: CASSQAGLRGYTF; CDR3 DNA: TGTGCCAGCAGCCAAGCAGGGTTGCGTGGCTACACCTTC
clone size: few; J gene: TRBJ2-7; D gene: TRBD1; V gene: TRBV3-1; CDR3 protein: CASSVWTGDEQYF; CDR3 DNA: TGTGCCAGCAGTGTCTGGACAGGGGACGAGCAGTACTTC
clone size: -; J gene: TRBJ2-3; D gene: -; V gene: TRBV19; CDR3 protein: CASSPLGAGPVDTQYF; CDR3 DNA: TGTGCCAGTAGTCCCCTAGGAGCAGGTCCTGTGGATACGCAGTATTTT
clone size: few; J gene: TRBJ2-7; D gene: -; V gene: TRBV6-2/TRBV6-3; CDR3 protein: CASSDTDTYEQYF; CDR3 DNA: TGTGCCAGCAGTGATACAGATACCTACGAGCAGTACTTC
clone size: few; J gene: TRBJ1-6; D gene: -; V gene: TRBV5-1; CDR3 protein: CASGEGSYNSPLHF; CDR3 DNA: TGCGCCAGTGGGGAAGGCTCCTATAATTCACCCCTCCACTTT
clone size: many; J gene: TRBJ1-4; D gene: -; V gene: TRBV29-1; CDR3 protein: CSVDEKGQSSEKLFF; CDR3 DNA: TGCAGCGTTGACGAGAAAGGACAGTCTTCTGAAAAACTGTTTTTT
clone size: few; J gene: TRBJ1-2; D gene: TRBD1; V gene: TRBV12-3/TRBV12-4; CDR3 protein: CASSSDRVYGYTF; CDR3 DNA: TGTGCCAGCAGTTCAGACAGGGTCTATGGCTACACCTTC
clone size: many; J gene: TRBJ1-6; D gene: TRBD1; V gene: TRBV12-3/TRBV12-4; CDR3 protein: CASTWGTGRNSPLHF; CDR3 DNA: TGTGCCAGCACTTGGGGGACAGGAAGAAATTCACCCCTCCACTTT
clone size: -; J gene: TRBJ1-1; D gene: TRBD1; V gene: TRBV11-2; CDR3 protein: CASSMTGGARTEAFF; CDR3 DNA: TGTGCCAGCAGTATGACAGGGGGCGCGAGGACTGAAGCTTTCTTT
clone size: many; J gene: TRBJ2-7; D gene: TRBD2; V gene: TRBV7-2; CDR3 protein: CASSSPGLAQYEQYF; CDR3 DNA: TGTGCCAGCAGCTCGCCGGGACTAGCCCAGTACGAGCAGTACTTC
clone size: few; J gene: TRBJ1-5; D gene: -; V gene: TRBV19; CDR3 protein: CASSLLDSPNQPQHF; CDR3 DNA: TGTGCCAGTAGTCTATTGGACAGCCCCAATCAGCCCCAGCATTTT
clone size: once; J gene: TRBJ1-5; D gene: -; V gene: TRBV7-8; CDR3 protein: CASSLSTGWDNQPQHF; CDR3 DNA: TGTGCCAGCAGCCTAAGCACAGGGTGGGACAATCAGCCCCAGCATTTT